This T cell receptor beta chain was sequenced for a study of T cells in Graves' hyperthyroidism and ophthalmopathy. This clonotype was detected only a few times. Its antigen is undetermined. From RNA transcripts, TCR beta CDR3 regions were amplified. An initial round of RT-PCR targeting the TCR CDR3 relied on the HTBI primer set. TCRdb called the multiplex PCR reads again in MiXCR, with one record for every CDR3 protein. This table holds about 180,000 distinct CDR3 sequences, around 8.9% found once. General observations from the study: Within blood appeared most thyroid clonotypes that had expanded above 0.001.

The CDR3 extends over 16 amino acids. Trimming at V came to 0 bases and at J to 7 bases, leaving 11 bases not matched to a gene. Germline CDR1 reads DFQATT; CDR2 reads SNEGSKA (reference sequence). The sample comprised blood. The chain recombines TRBV20-1 with TRBJ2-3; 9 bases agree with TRBD2. This receptor was obtained from a young woman with Graves' hyperthyroidism that later progressed to Graves' ophthalmopathy. This CDR3 reads CSARDLPSGDVHTQYF. CDR3 in DNA: TGCAGTGCTAGAGATCTGCCTAGCGGGGACGTCCATACGCAGTATTTT.